The 9 T cell receptor beta chains presented below share a single source sample, sequenced in a study of Graves' ophthalmopathy and Graves' hyperthyroidism. RNA transcripts served as template for amplifying TCR beta CDR3 sequences. Scientists carried out first-round RT-PCR using HTBI primers and then a second-round multiplex PCR. MiXCR was run by TCRdb on the multiplex PCR reads, yielding one entry per CDR3 protein. Here the sample spans a few hundred thousand distinct CDR3 sequences, approximately 37% being singletons. Sample: peripheral blood or thyroid tissue (not recorded which). These receptor sequences come from an adult man with Graves' hyperthyroidism.

The chain joins TRBV29-1 to TRBJ1-1, with D possibly TRBD1 on 5 matching bases. The CDR3 runs to 12 residues. Germline V gene lookup returns CDR1 SQVTM and CDR2 ANQGSEA. CDR3 region: CSVAGENTEAFF. The DNA of the CDR3 is TGCAGTGTCGCGGGGGAAAACACTGAAGCTTTCTTT. The complete variable domain, with remaining parts taken from reference TRBV29-1 and TRBJ1-1, reads SAVISQKPSRDICQRGTSLTIQCQVDSQVTMMFWYRQQPGQSLTLIATANQGSEATYESGFVIDKFPISRPNLTFSTLTVSNMSPEDSSIYLCSVAGENTEAFFGQGTRLTVV.

This chain joins TRBV2 and TRBJ1-1, with no clear D. Germline V gene lookup returns CDR1 SNHLY and CDR2 FYNNEI. Trimming cost V 5 bases and J 7 bases, with 17 bases left between them. The CDR3 length is 14 residues. The CDR3 region is CASSWGIGLDEAFF. As DNA, the CDR3 is TGTGCCAGCAGTTGGGGAATTGGACTAGATGAAGCTTTCTTT.

This clonotype was detected ten times or more. This chain uses TRBV15 with TRBJ1-4, with D possibly TRBD1 on 5 matching bases. The CDR3 covers 16 residues. V gave up 0 bases and J gave up 1 base, with 9 bases separating them. CDR1 and CDR2 from the germline V gene are LNHNV and YYDKDF (reference sequence). The CDR3 is CATSRDWGGTNEKLFF. The CDR3 nucleotides are TGTGCCACCAGCAGAGATTGGGGGGGAACTAATGAAAAACTGTTTTTT. The whole variable domain, remainder taken from reference TRBV15 and TRBJ1-4, is DAMVIQNPRYQVTQFGKPVTLSCSQTLNHNVMYWYQQKSSQAPKLLFHYYDKDFNNEADTPDNFQSRRPNTSFCFLDIRSPGLGDTAMYLCATSRDWGGTNEKLFFGSGTQLSVL.

This sequence joins TRBV20-1 and TRBJ2-7; the D gene is possibly TRBD2 (5 bases). The V end lost 0 bases, the J end lost 0 bases, and 12 bases lay between the germline ends. The germline V gene encodes CDR1 DFQATT and CDR2 SNEGSKA (reference sequence). The CDR3 spans 15 residues. The CDR3 DNA reads TGCAGTGCTAGAGATCGCCCGGGGAGCTCCTACGAGCAGTACTTC. Its translation: CSARDRPGSSYEQYF.

The genes are TRBV27 and TRBJ1-3; TRBD1 matches at 8 bases. The CDR3 consists of 14 residues. Per the germline V gene, CDR1 is MNHEY and CDR2 is SMNVEV (reference sequence). V was clipped by 3 bases and J by 8 bases; unmatched bases: 6. In DNA, the CDR3 is TGTGCCAGCAGTTTCAGGGGGCATGGCCACACCATATATTTT. Protein sequence: CASSFRGHGHTIYF.

Comments on this clonotype: With a much larger clone just one base away, this may be a read error. The rearrangement uses TRBV10-3 and TRBJ1-3; D is uncertain. From germline, CDR1 is ENHRY and CDR2 SYGVKD. Trimming removed 11 bases at V and 1 base at J, with 15 bases between. CDR3 length equals 14 residues. DNA for the CDR3: TGTGCCGGCAAACAAGGGAGTTCTGGAAACACCATATATTTT. It specifies CAGKQGSSGNTIYF.

This clonotype showed up many times. V gene TRBV19 combines with J gene TRBJ2-7; TRBD2 matches 7 bases. Losses at the gene ends were 5 bases for V and 2 bases for J; bases not matched to a gene: 12. Germline assignment: CDR1 LNHDA and CDR2 SQIVND (reference sequence). This CDR3 region has 16 residues. CDR3 DNA: TGTGCCAGTAGTCCAACGGGGCTAGCGGTGACCTACGAGCAGTACTTC. Translated, it gives CASSPTGLAVTYEQYF.

The V gene is TRBV7-3, the J gene TRBJ1-3; D is uncertain. Trimming shortened V by 4 bases and J by 7 bases, and 11 bases separated the two germline ends. The CDR3 contains 13 residues. In germline, CDR1 is SGHTA, CDR2 FQGTGA. DNA of the CDR3: TGTGCCAGCAGCTCGCACCCCGGGAACACCATATATTTT. It translates to CASSSHPGNTIYF.

This clonotype was observed at least ten times. The chain links TRBV2 to TRBJ1-1; D uncertain. Germline loops: CDR1 SNHLY, CDR2 FYNNEI. This CDR3 has 13 amino acids. The V and J ends lost 4 bases and 2 bases respectively, with 8 bases between them. In DNA, the CDR3 is TGTGCCAGCAGTGTGGGGAAAAACACTGAAGCTTTCTTT. It encodes CASSVGKNTEAFF.